This TCR beta chain was documented in a study of OX40 agonist ivuxolimab in advanced cancers. Study context: Every 2 weeks, patients got intravenous ivuxolimab at one of six dose levels (0.01-10 mg/kg). Study-wide results and caveats: CD4+ and CD8+ T cells in blood underwent clonal expansion by week 6 at 0.1 to 3.0 mg/kg. On average, CD8+ T cells showed a greater number of expanded clones than CD4+.

The CDR3 has 15 amino acids. V lost 3 bases to trimming and J lost 1 base, with 7 bases between them. The V gene's germline CDR1 is MDHEN and CDR2 SYDVKM. Note on this clone: No antigen is known for it.

Method: immunoSEQ multiplex PCR; TCRdb's copy keeps in-frame clones and lacks some. The data contain approximately 77,000 clones, about nine tenths of them singletons. This receptor was taken from an adult with an advanced solid tumor such as melanoma, head and neck, liver or kidney cancer. Specimen: CD4+ or CD8+ T cells sorted from blood, collected in a trial of the OX40 agonist ivuxolimab. This chain uses TRBV28 with TRBJ2-6; D unresolved. CDR3 region: CASSFPASGANVLTF. Here the CDR3 DNA reads TGTGCCAGCAGTTTTCCAGCGTCTGGGGCCAACGTCCTGACTTTC.